A single TCR beta chain is shown here with its context. These data are taken from a study of blood T cell repertoires in COVID-19. Study details: From T cells, B-cell-depleted T cells, or PBMCs came the material, which was cDNA or gDNA.

As handled by the study authors: Reference gene primer amplification gave nucleated cell count estimates. The method was immunoSEQ multiplex PCR; TCRdb's version includes in-frame clones alone and lacks a portion of them. That table is the source of V, J and clone size, and D and trimming were worked out from the DNA. Altogether roughly 300,000 clones are present, approximately 86% being singletons, with the ten largest covering around 4.4%. With 6 bases removed from V and 0 bases from J, the gap between germline ends came to 6 bases. The CDR3 runs 12 residues. The V gene's germline CDR1 is MNHEY and CDR2 SVGAGI. Participants were placed into cohorts based on the clinical history they reported.

The V gene is TRBV6-5, the J gene TRBJ2-7; D call uncertain. This sequence was found in a woman aged 35 to 49 with acute COVID-19. Source material: PBMCs or T cells enriched from blood (not recorded which). The CDR3 is CASSQDSYEQYF. For the CDR3, the DNA is TGTGCCAGCAGCCAGGACTCCTACGAGCAGTACTTC.